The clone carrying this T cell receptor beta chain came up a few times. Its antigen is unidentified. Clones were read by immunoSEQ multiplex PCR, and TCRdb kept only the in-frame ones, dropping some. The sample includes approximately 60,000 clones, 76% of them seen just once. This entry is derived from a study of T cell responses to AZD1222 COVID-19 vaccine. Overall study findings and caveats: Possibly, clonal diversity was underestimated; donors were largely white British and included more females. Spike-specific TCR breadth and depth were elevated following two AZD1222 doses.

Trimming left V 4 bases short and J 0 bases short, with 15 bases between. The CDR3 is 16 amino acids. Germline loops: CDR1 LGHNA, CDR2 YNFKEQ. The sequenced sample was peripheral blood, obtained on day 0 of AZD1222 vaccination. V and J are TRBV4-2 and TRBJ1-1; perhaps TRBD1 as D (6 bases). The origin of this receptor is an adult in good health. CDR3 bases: TGTGCCAGCAGCCGACCGAAAGGGGGAATGAACACTGAAGCTTTCTTT. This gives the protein CASSRPKGGMNTEAFF.